The 30 T cell receptor beta chains below were found in one sample sequenced in a study of shared clonotypes between healthy human individuals. Assay used: immunoSEQ multiplex PCR; TCRdb lists only in-frame clones, some missing. The sample has a few million clones, more than 85% seen once; the top ten hold about 0.39%. Sample: naive CD4+ T cells from PBMCs. Subset indicated: CD45RA+ positively selected. These receptors were collected from a man aged 18 to 30 in good health. Some clones in this sample may be carry-over from other donors' samples.

Regarding this clone: At the DNA level, this CDR3 is encoded by other sequences in the same sample as well. The J gene is TRBJ2-7, the V gene TRBV7-9, with 9 bases that match TRBD2. Per the germline V gene, CDR1 is SEHNR and CDR2 is FQNEAQ (reference sequence). J lost 1 base, V lost 1 base, and 2 bases had no gene match. The CDR3 covers 15 residues. The CDR3: CASSLGAGGSYEQYF. Written as DNA, the CDR3 is TGTGCCAGCAGCTTAGGAGCGGGGGGTTCCTACGAGCAGTACTTC.

The rearrangement uses TRBV5-1 and TRBJ1-2, with 8 bases lining up with TRBD1. V lost 0 bases, J lost 6 bases, and 10 bases stayed unmatched. CDR3 length: 16 residues. Germline CDR1 and CDR2: SGHRS and YFSETQ. Here the CDR3 reads CASSLVLGQVIDGYTF. The DNA for the CDR3 is TGCGCCAGCAGCTTGGTACTGGGACAGGTTATCGATGGCTACACCTTC. Supplemented by reference TRBV5-1 and TRBJ1-2, the full variable domain reads KAGVTQTPRYLIKTRGQQVTLSCSPISGHRSVSWYQQTPGQGLQFLFEYFSETQRNKGNFPGRFSGRQFSNSRSEMNVSTLELGDSALYLCASSLVLGQVIDGYTFGSGTRLTVV.

Only one count was recorded for this clone. This chain connects TRBV6-1 to TRBJ2-7; D is tentatively TRBD1 or TRBD2 (6 bases each). This CDR3 is 13 amino acids long. Trimming removed 11 bases at V and 6 bases at J, with 20 bases between. Per germline, CDR1 MNHNS and CDR2 SASEGT. The DNA for the CDR3 is TGTGCCTCCTGGACAGTCTGGGGAGGCGAGCAGTACTTC. It yields the protein CASWTVWGGEQYF.

CDR3 bases: TGTGCCTGGCGAGGGTCGGGAGGGGCCAACGTCCTGACTTTC. It encodes CAWRGSGGANVLTF. The chain has TRBV30 and TRBJ2-6; TRBD2 is a possible D gene (5 bases). This CDR3 spans 14 amino acids. Trimming shortened V by 5 bases and J by 4 bases, and 12 bases separated the two germline ends. The germline V gene encodes CDR1 GTSNPN and CDR2 SVGIG (reference sequence).

The chain is built from TRBV10-3 and TRBJ1-5, with TRBD1 matching 7 bases. The trim removed 6 bases at V and 4 bases at J, leaving 3 bases unmatched. Per germline, CDR1 ENHRY and CDR2 SYGVKD. The CDR3 covers 13 residues. CDR3 DNA: TGTGCCATCAGAGAACAGGGGAATCAGCCCCAGCATTTT. As protein: CAIREQGNQPQHF.

The chain has TRBV9 and TRBJ2-7; possible D gene TRBD1, 5 bases. The CDR3 runs to 15 residues. Trimming left V 0 bases short and J 2 bases short, with 12 bases between. The germline V gene encodes CDR1 SGDLS and CDR2 YYNGEE. This CDR3 is CASSVGGGPAYEQYF. The CDR3 DNA follows: TGTGCCAGCAGCGTAGGGGGCGGACCCGCCTACGAGCAGTACTTC.

This rearrangement joins TRBV7-9 to TRBJ2-7, with D hard to call. This CDR3 has 12 residues. Trimming removed 5 bases from V and 7 bases from J, with 12 bases in between. In germline, CDR1 is SEHNR, CDR2 FQNEAQ (reference sequence). Written as DNA, the CDR3 is TGTGCCAGCAGCCTCCCCACGGGTGAGCAGTACTTC. This codes for CASSLPTGEQYF.

This chain joins TRBV5-8 and TRBJ1-4; 7 nucleotides agree with TRBD1. CDR3 length: 15 residues. The germline V gene encodes CDR1 SGHTS and CDR2 YDEGEE. Losses at the gene ends were 1 base for V and 5 bases for J; bases not matched to a gene: 5. CDR3 protein: CASSLRDSLNEKLFF. CDR3 DNA: TGTGCCAGCAGCTTGAGGGACAGTTTGAATGAAAAACTGTTTTTT.

The CDR3 region is CACIQGPMNTEAFF. The CDR3 DNA reads as TGTGCCTGTATACAGGGGCCGATGAACACTGAAGCTTTCTTT. J is TRBJ1-1 and V is TRBV6-6; 7 bases are a match to TRBD1. The CDR3 contains 14 residues. Germline V CDR1 and CDR2: MNHNY, SVGAGI (reference sequence). V shed 11 bases, J shed 0 bases, and the junction held 9 bases outside the gene matches.

This chain uses TRBV5-8 with TRBJ2-1, with TRBD1 identical over 7 bases. Germline-derived CDR1 and CDR2 are SGHTS and YDEGEE. V was pared by 1 base and J by 7 bases, with 17 bases of the junction left unmatched. The CDR3 is 18 amino acids. The DNA for the CDR3 is TGTGCCAGCAGCTTGTTGCGCCTTACAGGGGTTCGGAGAAATGAGCAGTTCTTC. Residues: CASSLLRLTGVRRNEQFF.

In its sample, this clone was seen once. This chain links TRBV15 with TRBJ1-1, with D perhaps TRBD1 (5 bases). The CDR3 loop spans 14 amino acids. V was trimmed by 1 base and J by 4 bases, leaving 10 bases between them. Germline CDR1 reads LNHNV; CDR2 reads YYDKDF (reference sequence). CDR3 DNA sequence: TGTGCCACCAGCAGAGGGGTAGGGGCCACTGAAGCTTTCTTT. It specifies CATSRGVGATEAFF.

The chain has TRBV7-2 and TRBJ1-4; possibly TRBD1 for D (6 bases). CDR1 and CDR2 from the germline V gene are SGHTA and FQGNSA. Deletions cut 5 bases from V and 8 bases from J, with 18 bases between. CDR3 length: 15 amino acids. The chain's CDR3 is CASSPRGGPGEKLFF. CDR3 coding DNA: TGTGCCAGCAGCCCGCGGGGGGGCCCCGGGGAAAAACTGTTTTTT.

With regard to this clone: Other DNA sequences in this specimen translate into the identical CDR3. V and J are TRBV30 and TRBJ1-1, with D hard to call. The CDR3 length is 13 residues. Germline V gives CDR1 GTSNPN, CDR2 SVGIG (reference sequence). Trimming stripped 3 bases from V and 5 bases from J, with 13 bases between. The CDR3 DNA sequence: TGTGCCTGGAGCCTCGAGCCCGATACTGAAGCTTTCTTT. Its translation is CAWSLEPDTEAFF.

This chain connects TRBV5-4 to TRBJ2-6; TRBD1 or TRBD2 may be the D gene (5 bases each). CDR1 SGHNT and CDR2 YYREEE come from the germline V gene (reference sequence). V was cut by 0 bases and J by 4 bases, with 17 bases left in between. This CDR3 has 18 amino acids. The CDR3 spells CASSLVEAGWSGANVLTF. In DNA, the CDR3 is TGTGCCAGCAGCTTGGTGGAGGCAGGGTGGTCCGGGGCCAACGTCCTGACTTTC.

The gene calls are TRBV19 and TRBJ1-4; tentatively, D is TRBD1 (5 bases). This CDR3 is built from 15 residues. Germline lookup yields CDR1 LNHDA and CDR2 SQIVND (reference sequence). V dropped 7 bases and J dropped 6 bases, with 18 bases sitting between them. DNA of the CDR3: TGTGCCAGTACCCGGACATGGGTATCCGATGAAAAACTGTTTTTT. Translating gives CASTRTWVSDEKLFF. Complete variable domain (other parts from reference TRBV19 and TRBJ1-4): DGGITQSPKYLFRKEGQNVTLSCEQNLNHDAMYWYRQDPGQGLRLIYYSQIVNDFQKGDIAEGYSVSREKKESFPLTVTSAQKNPTAFYLCASTRTWVSDEKLFFGSGTQLSVL.

The chain joins TRBV5-4 to TRBJ1-1, with 12 bases identical to TRBD1. The CDR3 has 16 amino acids. Unmatched junction bases numbered 11, after V lost 5 bases and J lost 6 bases. Germline loops: CDR1 SGHNT, CDR2 YYREEE (reference sequence). The CDR3 sequence is CASRSPGQGASPEAFF. Written as DNA, the CDR3 is TGTGCCAGCAGATCCCCGGGACAGGGGGCTTCGCCTGAAGCTTTCTTT.

The rearrangement uses TRBV5-1 and TRBJ1-3; a possible D gene is TRBD1 (6 bases). The CDR3 is 17 residues long. V was shortened by 0 bases and J by 1 base, with 14 bases between the two germline ends. CDR1 SGHRS and CDR2 YFSETQ come from the germline V gene. DNA of the CDR3: TGCGCCAGCAGCTTGGCTGGACAGTCTAATTCTGGAAACACCATATATTTT. Translation: CASSLAGQSNSGNTIYF.

To note about this clone: Distinct nucleotide sequences in the sample also encode this CDR3. The chain combines TRBV20-1 with TRBJ2-7; D not resolved. Germline values: CDR1 DFQATT, CDR2 SNEGSKA (reference sequence). The germline V and J ends were trimmed by 4 bases and 7 bases, with 11 bases remaining between them. The CDR3 totals 11 residues. Written as DNA, the CDR3 is TGCAGTGCTAAACGGCGGTATGAGCAGTACTTC. This sequence encodes CSAKRRYEQYF.

This clone came up a few times. This chain joins TRBV2 and TRBJ1-5; no reliable D call. V dropped 7 bases and J dropped 4 bases, with 11 bases sitting between them. The CDR3 totals 13 residues. Germline V gives CDR1 SNHLY, CDR2 FYNNEI. CDR3: CASKGERNQPQHF. CDR3 nucleotides: TGTGCCAGCAAAGGAGAGAGGAATCAGCCCCAGCATTTT.

This clone was detected only once. Other DNA sequences in the same sample also yield this CDR3. The chain couples TRBV5-1 to TRBJ2-6; possible D gene TRBD2, 7 bases. Looked up from germline, CDR1 is SGHRS and CDR2 is YFSETQ. The CDR3 runs to 18 residues. Trimming stripped 0 bases from V and 4 bases from J, with 17 bases between. CDR3 sequence (DNA): TGCGCCAGCAGCTTGGGGGGGGGCCCCCGCTCCGGGGCCAACGTCCTGACTTTC. Residues: CASSLGGGPRSGANVLTF.

This clone was recorded once. The rearrangement joins TRBV6-5 to TRBJ2-1; the D gene could be TRBD1 or TRBD2 (5 bases each). This CDR3 has 15 residues. Germline V gene data show CDR1 as MNHEY and CDR2 as SVGAGI. The V gene lost 5 bases and the J gene lost 9 bases, with 20 bases spanning the gap. CDR3 DNA sequence: TGTGCCAGCAGTACCGCCAGGATCGGGACCACTGAGCAGTTCTTC. This codes for CASSTARIGTTEQFF.

The rearrangement links TRBV2 to TRBJ2-5, with 7 bases aligning to TRBD2. The germline CDR1 and CDR2 sequences are SNHLY and FYNNEI. The CDR3 runs 15 residues. The V and J ends lost 1 base and 5 bases, in that order; junction bases with no gene match: 7. In DNA, the CDR3 is TGTGCCAGCAGTGAAGTGGGAGGGGTTAGGGAGACCCAGTACTTC. The encoded protein is CASSEVGGVRETQYF.

The chain couples TRBV29-1 to TRBJ2-3; D tentatively reads TRBD1 or TRBD2 (5 bases each). This CDR3 has 16 residues. Per germline, CDR1 SQVTM and CDR2 ANQGSEA. The V end was cut by 4 bases, the J end by 6 bases, with 23 bases between. This CDR3 reads CSVVYGDLHTLDTQYF. The CDR3 bases are TGCAGCGTTGTCTATGGGGACCTTCATACTTTGGATACGCAGTATTTT.

The V and J genes are TRBV7-3 and TRBJ2-3; TRBD2 is a possible D gene (5 bases). Germline V CDR1 and CDR2: SGHTA, FQGTGA. Between the trimmed V and J ends, which lost 2 bases and 6 bases, there was a span of 12 bases. This CDR3 has 14 amino acids. The CDR3 DNA reads as TGTGCCAGCAGCTTATGGCCGTCGGGGGATACGCAGTATTTT. Protein sequence: CASSLWPSGDTQYF.

The chain joins TRBV5-6 to TRBJ1-1; 8 bases map to TRBD1. The CDR3 is 15 amino acids. CDR1 and CDR2 (germline): SGHDT, YYEEEE. Trimming took 4 bases from V and 1 from J; bases not matched to a gene: 6. CDR3 DNA sequence: TGTGCCAGCAGCCCCGACAGGGGTAAGAACACTGAAGCTTTCTTT. Translation: CASSPDRGKNTEAFF. Complete variable domain (other parts from reference TRBV5-6 and TRBJ1-1): DAGVTQSPTHLIKTRGQQVTLRCSPKSGHDTVSWYQQALGQGPQFIFQYYEEEERQRGNFPDRFSGHQFPNYSSELNVNALLLGDSALYLCASSPDRGKNTEAFFGQGTRLTVV.

The chain joins TRBV4-3 to TRBJ2-6; D uncertain. The V and J ends lost 2 bases and 0 bases respectively, with 8 bases between them. The CDR3 spans 16 residues. Looked up from germline, CDR1 is LGHNA and CDR2 is YSLEER. In nucleotides, the CDR3 is TGCGCCAGCAGCCAATCTAGTTTCTCTGGGGCCAACGTCCTGACTTTC. Its translation: CASSQSSFSGANVLTF.

This clone appeared once. The chain has TRBV30 and TRBJ2-3, with TRBD2 matching 9 bases. This CDR3 has 14 amino acids. Germline trimming cut 1 base from V and 1 base from J; bases unmatched to any gene: 0. The germline V gene has CDR1 GTSNPN and CDR2 SVGIG (reference sequence). The CDR3 coding sequence is TGTGCCTGGAGTGGGACTAGCGGCACAGATACGCAGTATTTT. It is translated as CAWSGTSGTDTQYF.

The gene calls are TRBV25-1 and TRBJ1-2, with 9 bases lining up with TRBD1. Germline CDR1 and CDR2: MGHDK and SYGVNS. V lost 6 bases to trimming and J lost 8 bases; unmatched junction nucleotides: 13. This CDR3 spans 15 amino acids. DNA for the CDR3: TGTGCCAGCAGCCGACCCGGGACAGGGTTGAACGGCTACACCTTC. Translation: CASSRPGTGLNGYTF.

V and J are TRBV5-8 and TRBJ1-5; D remains unclear. Germline V gene lookup returns CDR1 SGHTS and CDR2 YDEGEE. Deletions cut 4 bases from V and 0 bases from J, with 11 bases between. CDR3 length equals 15 residues. As DNA, the CDR3 is TGTGCCAGCAGCGCCGAAGGGTATAGCAATCAGCCCCAGCATTTT. Translating gives CASSAEGYSNQPQHF.

This chain links TRBV21-1 with TRBJ2-7; the D call TRBD1 from the table was never checked on the DNA. TRBV21-1 is termed a pseudogene. The CDR3 is 14 residues long. The CDR3, as DNA: TGTGCCAGCAGCCGGGACAGATGTTCCTACGAGCAGTACTTC. Translated, it gives CASSRDRCSYEQYF.